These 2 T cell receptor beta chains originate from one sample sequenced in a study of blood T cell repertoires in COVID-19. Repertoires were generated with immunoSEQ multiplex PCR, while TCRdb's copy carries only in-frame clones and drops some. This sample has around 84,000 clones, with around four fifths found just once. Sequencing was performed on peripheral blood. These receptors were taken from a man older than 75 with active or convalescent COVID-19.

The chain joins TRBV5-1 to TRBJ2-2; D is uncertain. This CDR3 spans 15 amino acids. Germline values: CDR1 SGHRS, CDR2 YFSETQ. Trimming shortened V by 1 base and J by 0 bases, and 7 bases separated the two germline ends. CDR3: CASSLPSANTGELFF. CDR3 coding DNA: TGCGCCAGCAGCTTGCCCTCAGCGAACACCGGGGAGCTGTTTTTT.

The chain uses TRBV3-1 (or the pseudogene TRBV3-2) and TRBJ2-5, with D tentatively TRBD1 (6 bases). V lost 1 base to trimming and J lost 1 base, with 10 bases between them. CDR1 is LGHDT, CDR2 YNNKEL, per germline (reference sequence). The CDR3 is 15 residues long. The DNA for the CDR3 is TGTGCCAGCAGCCAAGGGACAGATTCCCAAGAGACCCAGTACTTC. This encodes CASSQGTDSQETQYF.